These 5 T cell receptor beta chains came from one sample sequenced in a study of T cells in Graves' hyperthyroidism and ophthalmopathy. TCR beta CDR3 region amplification was performed from RNA transcripts. The HTBI primer set was used in a first-round RT-PCR of the TCR CDR3. Each CDR3 protein is one row after TCRdb ran MiXCR on the multiplex PCR reads. Of 85,000 to 110,000 distinct CDR3 sequences in the sample, 40% to 50% were seen once. Sequencing was done on a sample of blood. All receptors derive from a man aged 35 to 55 with Graves' hyperthyroidism.

This clonotype has ten or more counts. The J gene is TRBJ1-5, the V gene TRBV28; D unresolved. Deletions cut 2 bases from V and 5 bases from J, with 7 bases between. Germline V CDR1 and CDR2: MDHEN, SYDVKM. CDR3 size: 13 residues. CDR3 DNA sequence: TGTGCCAGCAGTTTAGGGGAGGATCAGCCCCAGCATTTT. This encodes CASSLGEDQPQHF. Supplemented by reference TRBV28 and TRBJ1-5, the full variable domain reads DVKVTQSSRYLVKRTGEKVFLECVQDMDHENMFWYRQDPGLGLRLIYFSYDVKMKEKGDIPEGYSVSREKKERFSLILESASTNQTSMYLCASSLGEDQPQHFGDGTRLSIL.

Remarks on this clonotype: The junction departs from germline at one end; a sequencing error may be responsible. The J gene is TRBJ2-1, the V gene TRBV9; D tentatively reads TRBD1 or TRBD2 (5 bases each). The germline gives CDR1 SGDLS, CDR2 YYNGEE. CDR3 length: 13 residues. CDR3 nucleotides: TGTGCCAGCAGCGGAGACGAGGGACCGCGCCCGATCTTC. Its protein is CASSGDEGPRPIF. The full variable domain, rest sourced from reference TRBV9 and TRBJ2-1, is DSGVTQTPKHLITATGQRVTLRCSPRSGDLSVYWYQQSLDQGLQFLIQYYNGEERAKGNILERFSAQQFPDLHSELNLSSLELGDSALYFCASSGDEGPRPIFGPGTRLTVL.

This clonotype was found many times. The chain uses TRBV19 and TRBJ1-1; 8 bases map to TRBD1. The junction had 3 bases not matched to a gene; V was cut back by 4 bases and J by 5 bases. Germline lookup yields CDR1 LNHDA and CDR2 SQIVND (reference sequence). This CDR3 is 13 amino acids long. The CDR3, as DNA: TGTGCCAGTAGTACCCAGGGGGCAACTGAAGCTTTCTTT. This sequence encodes CASSTQGATEAFF.

A note on this clonotype: A clone one base away is much larger, so this may be a read error. The chain carries TRBV6-1 and TRBJ1-1; no clear D gene. V dropped 4 bases and J dropped 0 bases, with 12 bases sitting between them. The CDR3 spans 15 residues. CDR1 is MNHNS, CDR2 SASEGT, per germline. CDR3 DNA sequence: TGTGCCAGCAGTGCTTTGAACAGTCTGAACACTGAAGCTTTCTTT. Protein: CASSALNSLNTEAFF.

There are many counts of this clonotype. CDR3 sequence: CASSLGRGSDTQYF. The CDR3, as DNA: TGTGCCAGCAGCTTAGGCAGGGGTTCAGATACGCAGTATTTT. The chain carries TRBV11-2 and TRBJ2-3, with D perhaps TRBD1 (6 bases). Germline V gene lookup returns CDR1 SGHAT and CDR2 FQNNGV. The CDR3 totals 14 residues. The V and J ends lost 1 base and 4 bases respectively, with 9 bases between them.